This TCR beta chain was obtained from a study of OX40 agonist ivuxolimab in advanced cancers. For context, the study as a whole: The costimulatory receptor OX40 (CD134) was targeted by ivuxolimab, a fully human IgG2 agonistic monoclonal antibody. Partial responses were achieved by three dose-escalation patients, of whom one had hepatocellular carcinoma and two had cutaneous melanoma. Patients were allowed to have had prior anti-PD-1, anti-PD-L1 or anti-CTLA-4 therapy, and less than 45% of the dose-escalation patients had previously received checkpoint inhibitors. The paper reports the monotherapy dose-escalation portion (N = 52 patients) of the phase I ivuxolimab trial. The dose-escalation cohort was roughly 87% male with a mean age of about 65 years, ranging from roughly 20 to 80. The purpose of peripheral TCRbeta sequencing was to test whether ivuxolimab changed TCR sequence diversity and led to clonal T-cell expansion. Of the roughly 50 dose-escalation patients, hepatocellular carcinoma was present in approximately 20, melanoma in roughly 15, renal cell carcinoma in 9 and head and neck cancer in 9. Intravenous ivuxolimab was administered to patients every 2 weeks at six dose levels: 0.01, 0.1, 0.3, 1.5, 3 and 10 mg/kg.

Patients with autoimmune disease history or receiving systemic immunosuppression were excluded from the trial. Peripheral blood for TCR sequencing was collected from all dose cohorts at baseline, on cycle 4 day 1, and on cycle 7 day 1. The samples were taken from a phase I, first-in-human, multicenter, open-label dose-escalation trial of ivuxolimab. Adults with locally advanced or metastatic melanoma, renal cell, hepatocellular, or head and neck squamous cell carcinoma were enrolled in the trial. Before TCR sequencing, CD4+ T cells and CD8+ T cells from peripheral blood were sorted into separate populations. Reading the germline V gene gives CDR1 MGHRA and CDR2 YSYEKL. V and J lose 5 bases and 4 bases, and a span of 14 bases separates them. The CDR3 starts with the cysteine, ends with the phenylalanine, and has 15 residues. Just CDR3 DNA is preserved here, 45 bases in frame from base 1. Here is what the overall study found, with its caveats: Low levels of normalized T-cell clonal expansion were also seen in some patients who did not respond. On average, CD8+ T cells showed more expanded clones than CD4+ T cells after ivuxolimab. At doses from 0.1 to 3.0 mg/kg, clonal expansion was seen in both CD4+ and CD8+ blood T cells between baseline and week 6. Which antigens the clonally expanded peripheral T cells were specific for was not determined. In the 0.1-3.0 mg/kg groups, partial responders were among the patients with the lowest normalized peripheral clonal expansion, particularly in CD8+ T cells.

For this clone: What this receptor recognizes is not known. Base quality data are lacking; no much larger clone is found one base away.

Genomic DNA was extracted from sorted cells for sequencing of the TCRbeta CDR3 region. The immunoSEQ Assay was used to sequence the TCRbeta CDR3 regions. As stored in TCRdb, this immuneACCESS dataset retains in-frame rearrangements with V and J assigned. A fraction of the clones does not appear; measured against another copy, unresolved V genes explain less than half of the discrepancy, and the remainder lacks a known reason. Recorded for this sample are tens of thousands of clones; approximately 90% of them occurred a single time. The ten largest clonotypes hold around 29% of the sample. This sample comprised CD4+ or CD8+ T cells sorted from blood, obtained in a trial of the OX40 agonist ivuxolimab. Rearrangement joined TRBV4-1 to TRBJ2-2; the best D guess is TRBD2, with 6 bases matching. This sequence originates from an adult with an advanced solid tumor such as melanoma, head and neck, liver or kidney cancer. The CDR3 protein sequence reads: CASSIGGASTGELFF. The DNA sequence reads TGCGCCAGCAGCATAGGAGGGGCGAGCACCGGGGAGCTGTTTTTT.